These 4 T cell receptor beta chains share one sample of origin, sequenced in a study of blood T cell repertoires in COVID-19 (TCRdb year 2020). Library method: the immunoSEQ multiplex PCR assay. TCRdb retrieved this table from immuneACCESS and kept in-frame rearrangements only. Not all clones are present; in checked studies, unresolved V genes account for under half, and no reason is known for the remainder. Across this sample there are approximately 300,000 clones, with 83% seen only once. The ten most abundant clones make up about 1.2% of the sample. Sample: peripheral blood. These receptors originate from a woman aged 50 to 65 with acute or convalescent COVID-19.

The chain has TRBV7-6 and TRBJ2-2; TRBD1 aligns across 9 bases. Trimming took 5 bases from V and 4 from J; bases not matched to a gene: 5. Germline values: CDR1 SGHVS, CDR2 FNYEAQ. The CDR3 has 15 residues. CDR3 residues: CASSLGTGRTGELFF. The DNA for the CDR3 is TGTGCCAGCAGCCTAGGGACAGGGCGCACCGGGGAGCTGTTTTTT.

The chain employs TRBV30 and TRBJ1-1; D not certain. This CDR3 contains 12 residues. Trimming stripped 5 bases from V and 1 base from J, with 8 bases between. Germline V gene data show CDR1 as GTSNPN and CDR2 as SVGIG (reference sequence). The CDR3, as DNA: TGTGCCTGGGGGCGTGAGAACACTGAAGCTTTCTTT. It encodes CAWGRENTEAFF.

This chain uses TRBV5-5 with TRBJ1-4, with TRBD1 matching over 7 bases. The CDR3 consists of 18 residues. Trimming at V came to 4 bases and at J to 0 bases, leaving 12 bases not matched to a gene. In germline, CDR1 is SGHKS, CDR2 YYEKEE (reference sequence). Written as DNA, the CDR3 is TGTGCCAGCAGCCTGGGACAGCATTTATTCCCAACTAATGAAAAACTGTTTTTT. Residues: CASSLGQHLFPTNEKLFF.

V is TRBV2 and J is TRBJ1-2; a weak D match, TRBD1 (5 bases). The CDR3 length is 12 residues. V was shortened by 8 bases and J by 6 bases, with 13 bases between the two germline ends. Germline CDR1 and CDR2: SNHLY and FYNNEI. The CDR3 DNA reads TGTGCCAGCGGGGGGGACGGGGATGGCTACACCTTC. It yields the protein CASGGDGDGYTF.